Here is one T cell receptor (beta chain) with its context. This clone was counted a few times. Its antigen is still unknown. Base qualities are missing; no much larger clone stands one base away. From the germline V gene, CDR1 is MGHRA and CDR2 is YSYEKL. The CDR3 goes from the cysteine to the phenylalanine over 14 residues. The only DNA kept is the CDR3, 42 bases in frame from the first base. Ends trimmed: V by 4 bases, J by 3 bases; bases unmatched to a gene: 5. Library generation was performed with the immunoSEQ multiplex PCR assay. TCRdb limited this immuneACCESS table to in-frame rearrangements with V and J called. A share of clones is missing; checked studies link under half to unresolved V genes, and the rest is unexplained. The sample data list 60,000 to 90,000 clones, and about 95% of these were observed just once. Together, the top ten hold 0.2% to 0.3% of the sample. The sample originates from a study of technical replicates of blood from a handful of donors listed by TCRdb under 2017.

Here the chain combines TRBV4-1 and TRBJ2-7, with 8 bases matching TRBD1. Sequencing was performed on T cells isolated from PBMCs. The receptor was derived from a human donor in good health. The CDR3 protein sequence reads: CASSLGTGNYEQYF. The sequence in DNA is TGCGCCAGCAGCCTTGGGACAGGTAACTACGAGCAGTACTTC.